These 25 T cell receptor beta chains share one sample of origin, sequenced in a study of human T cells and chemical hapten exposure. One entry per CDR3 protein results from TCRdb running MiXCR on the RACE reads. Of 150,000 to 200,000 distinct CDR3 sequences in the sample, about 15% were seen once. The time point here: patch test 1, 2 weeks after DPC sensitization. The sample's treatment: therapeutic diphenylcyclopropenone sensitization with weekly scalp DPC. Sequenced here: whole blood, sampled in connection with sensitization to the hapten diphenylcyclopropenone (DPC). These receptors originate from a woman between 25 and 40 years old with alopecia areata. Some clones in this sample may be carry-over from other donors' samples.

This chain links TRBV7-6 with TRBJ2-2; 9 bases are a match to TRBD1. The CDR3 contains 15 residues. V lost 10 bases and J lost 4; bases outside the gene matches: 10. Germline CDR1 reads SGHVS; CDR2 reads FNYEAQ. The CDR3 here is CAIGPGQGFTGELFF. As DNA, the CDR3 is TGTGCCATCGGCCCGGGACAGGGATTCACCGGGGAGCTGTTTTTT.

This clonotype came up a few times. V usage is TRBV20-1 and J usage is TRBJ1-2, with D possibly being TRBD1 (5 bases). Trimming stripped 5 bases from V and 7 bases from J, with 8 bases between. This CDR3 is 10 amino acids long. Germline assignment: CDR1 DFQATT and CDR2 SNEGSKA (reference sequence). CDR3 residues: CSAPGGGYTF. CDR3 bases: TGCAGTGCTCCCGGGGGTGGCTACACCTTC.

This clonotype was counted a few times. This CDR3 reads CASSLGGRIADTQYF. In nucleotides, the CDR3 is TGTGCCAGCAGCTTAGGTGGGAGGATCGCAGATACGCAGTATTTT. The chain employs TRBV7-2 and TRBJ2-3; weak D call: TRBD2 (6 bases). Germline loops: CDR1 SGHTA, CDR2 FQGNSA. V lost 1 base and J lost 4, with 12 bases in between. This CDR3 contains 15 residues.

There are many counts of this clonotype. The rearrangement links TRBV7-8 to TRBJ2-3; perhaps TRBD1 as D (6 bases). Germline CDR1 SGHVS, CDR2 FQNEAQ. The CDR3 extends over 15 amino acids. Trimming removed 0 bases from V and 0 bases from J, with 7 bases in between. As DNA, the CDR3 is TGTGCCAGCAGCTTAGCGGGGGCCAGCACAGATACGCAGTATTTT. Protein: CASSLAGASTDTQYF.

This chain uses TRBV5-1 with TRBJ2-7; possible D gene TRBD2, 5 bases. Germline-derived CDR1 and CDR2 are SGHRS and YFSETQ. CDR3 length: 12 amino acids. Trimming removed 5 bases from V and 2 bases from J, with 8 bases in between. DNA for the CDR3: TGCGCCAGCAGATCCGGGACCTACGAGCAGTACTTC. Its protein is CASRSGTYEQYF.

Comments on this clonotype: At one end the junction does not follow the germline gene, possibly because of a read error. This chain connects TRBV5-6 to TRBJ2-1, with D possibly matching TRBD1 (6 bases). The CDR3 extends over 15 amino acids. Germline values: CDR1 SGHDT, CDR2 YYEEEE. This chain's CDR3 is CASSSTGSGYNGQFF. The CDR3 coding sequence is TGTGCCAGCAGCTCCACAGGGTCGGGGTACAATGGGCAGTTCTTC.

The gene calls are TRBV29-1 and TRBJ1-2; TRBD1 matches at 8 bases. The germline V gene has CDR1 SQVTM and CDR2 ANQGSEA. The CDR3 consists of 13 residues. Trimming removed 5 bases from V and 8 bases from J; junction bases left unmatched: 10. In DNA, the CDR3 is TGCAGCGTTCGTGACAGGGGTTTCGGGGGCTACACCTTC. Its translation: CSVRDRGFGGYTF.

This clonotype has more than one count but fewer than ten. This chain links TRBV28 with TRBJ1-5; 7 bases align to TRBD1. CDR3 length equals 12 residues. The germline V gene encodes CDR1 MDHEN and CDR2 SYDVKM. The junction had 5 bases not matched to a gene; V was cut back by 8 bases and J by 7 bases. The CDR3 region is CASAGGRQPQHF. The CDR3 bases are TGTGCCAGCGCAGGGGGGCGCCAGCCCCAGCATTTT.

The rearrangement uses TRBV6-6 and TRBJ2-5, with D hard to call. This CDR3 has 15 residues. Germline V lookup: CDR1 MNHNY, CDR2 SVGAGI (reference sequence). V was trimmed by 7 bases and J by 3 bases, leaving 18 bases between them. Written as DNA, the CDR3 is TGTGCCAGCACTGACGTAAGGGCGACCAAAGAGACCCAGTACTTC. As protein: CASTDVRATKETQYF.

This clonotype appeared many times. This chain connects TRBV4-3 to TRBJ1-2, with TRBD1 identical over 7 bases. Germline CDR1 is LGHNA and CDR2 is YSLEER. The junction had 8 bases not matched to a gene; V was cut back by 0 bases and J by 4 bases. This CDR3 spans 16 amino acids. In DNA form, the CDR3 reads TGCGCCAGCAGCCAAGATTTACAGGGGCCTGGCTATGGCTACACCTTC. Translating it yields CASSQDLQGPGYGYTF.

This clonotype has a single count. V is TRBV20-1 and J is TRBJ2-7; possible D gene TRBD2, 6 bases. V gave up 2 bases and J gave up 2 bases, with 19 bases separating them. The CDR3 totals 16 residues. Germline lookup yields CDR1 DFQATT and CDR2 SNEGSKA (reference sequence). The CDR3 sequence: CSARSGVGHLPYEQYF. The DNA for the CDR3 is TGCAGTGCTAGATCGGGGGTAGGGCATCTTCCCTACGAGCAGTACTTC.

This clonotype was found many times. The CDR3 protein is CASSPPGNANYGYTF. The CDR3 coding sequence is TGTGCCAGCTCACCACCGGGCAATGCTAACTATGGCTACACCTTC. The chain employs TRBV18 and TRBJ1-2; no clear D gene. Germline V gives CDR1 KGHSH, CDR2 LQKENI. This CDR3 has 15 amino acids. V dropped 0 bases and J dropped 0 bases, with 8 bases sitting between them.

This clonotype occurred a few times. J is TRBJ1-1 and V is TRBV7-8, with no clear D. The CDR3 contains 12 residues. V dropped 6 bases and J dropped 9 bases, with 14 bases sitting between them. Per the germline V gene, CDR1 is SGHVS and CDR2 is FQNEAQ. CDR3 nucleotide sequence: TGTGCCAGCAGTTCAGAACTACTTCAAGCTTTCTTT. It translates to CASSSELLQAFF.

CDR3 sequence reads: CAISGAGLAGFYNEQFF. The CDR3 bases are TGTGCCATCAGTGGAGCGGGACTAGCGGGATTCTACAATGAGCAGTTCTTC. The chain is built from TRBV10-3 and TRBJ2-1, with TRBD2 identical over 13 bases. The CDR3 runs 17 residues. CDR1 ENHRY and CDR2 SYGVKD come from the germline V gene. V shed 4 bases and J 3 bases; nucleotides not matched to a gene: 6.

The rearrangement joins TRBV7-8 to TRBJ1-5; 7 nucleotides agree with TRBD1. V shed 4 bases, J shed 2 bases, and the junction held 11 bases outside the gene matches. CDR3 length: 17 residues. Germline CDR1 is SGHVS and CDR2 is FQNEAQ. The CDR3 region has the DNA TGTGCCAGCAGCTGGGGGACAGCCGCAATGGGCAATCAGCCCCAGCATTTT. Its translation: CASSWGTAAMGNQPQHF.

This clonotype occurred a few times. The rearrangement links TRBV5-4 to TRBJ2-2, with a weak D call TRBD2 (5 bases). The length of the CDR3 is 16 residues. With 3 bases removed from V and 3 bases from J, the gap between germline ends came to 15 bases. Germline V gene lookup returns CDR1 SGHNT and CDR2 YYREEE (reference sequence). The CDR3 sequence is CASSSGISRDTGELFF. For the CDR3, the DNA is TGTGCCAGCAGCTCGGGGATCTCGAGAGACACCGGGGAGCTGTTTTTT.

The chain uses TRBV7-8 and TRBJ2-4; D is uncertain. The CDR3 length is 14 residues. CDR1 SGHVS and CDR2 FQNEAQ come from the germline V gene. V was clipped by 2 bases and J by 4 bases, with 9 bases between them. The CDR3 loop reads CASSLYITKNIQYF. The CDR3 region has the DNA TGTGCCAGCAGCTTATATATCACGAAAAACATTCAGTACTTC.

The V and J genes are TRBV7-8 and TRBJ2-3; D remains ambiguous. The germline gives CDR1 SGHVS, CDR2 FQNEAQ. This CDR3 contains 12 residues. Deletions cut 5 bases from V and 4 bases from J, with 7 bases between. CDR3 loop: CASSPASDTQYF. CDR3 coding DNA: TGTGCCAGCAGCCCCGCGTCAGATACGCAGTATTTT.

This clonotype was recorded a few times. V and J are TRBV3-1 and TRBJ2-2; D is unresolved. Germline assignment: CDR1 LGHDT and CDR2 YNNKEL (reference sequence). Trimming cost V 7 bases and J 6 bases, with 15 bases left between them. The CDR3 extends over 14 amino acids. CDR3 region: CASTLGGVSGELFF. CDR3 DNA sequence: TGTGCCAGCACCCTGGGCGGAGTATCCGGGGAGCTGTTTTTT.

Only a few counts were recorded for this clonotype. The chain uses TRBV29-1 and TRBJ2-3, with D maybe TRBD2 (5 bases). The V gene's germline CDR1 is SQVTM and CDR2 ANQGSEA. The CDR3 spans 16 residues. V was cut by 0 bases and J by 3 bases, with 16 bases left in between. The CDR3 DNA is TGCAGCGTTGAAGAACCCGCGGGCTGGGGAACAGATACGCAGTATTTT. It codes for CSVEEPAGWGTDTQYF.

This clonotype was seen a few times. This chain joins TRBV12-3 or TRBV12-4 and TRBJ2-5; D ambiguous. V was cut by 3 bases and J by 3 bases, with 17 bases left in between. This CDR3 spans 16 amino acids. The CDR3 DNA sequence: TGTGCCAGCAGTTTCCACGATCTAGTAGCCAAAGAGACCCAGTACTTC. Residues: CASSFHDLVAKETQYF.

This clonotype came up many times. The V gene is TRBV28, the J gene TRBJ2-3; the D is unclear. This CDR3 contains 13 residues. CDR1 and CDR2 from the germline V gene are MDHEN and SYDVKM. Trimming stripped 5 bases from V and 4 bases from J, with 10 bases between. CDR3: CASSPPPPDTQYF. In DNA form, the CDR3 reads TGTGCCAGCAGTCCCCCGCCGCCAGATACGCAGTATTTT.

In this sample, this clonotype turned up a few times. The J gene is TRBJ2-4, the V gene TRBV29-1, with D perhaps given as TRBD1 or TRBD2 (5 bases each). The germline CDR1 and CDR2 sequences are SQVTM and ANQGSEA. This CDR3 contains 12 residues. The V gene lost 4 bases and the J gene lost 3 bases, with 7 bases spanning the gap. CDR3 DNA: TGCAGCGTTGGGGACGGCAAAAACATTCAGTACTTC. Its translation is CSVGDGKNIQYF.

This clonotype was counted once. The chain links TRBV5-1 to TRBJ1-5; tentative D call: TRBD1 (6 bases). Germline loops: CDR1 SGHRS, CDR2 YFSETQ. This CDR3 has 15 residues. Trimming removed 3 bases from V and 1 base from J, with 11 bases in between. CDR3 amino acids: CASSYGGLSNQPQHF. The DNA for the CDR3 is TGCGCCAGCAGCTACGGGGGGCTGAGCAATCAGCCCCAGCATTTT.

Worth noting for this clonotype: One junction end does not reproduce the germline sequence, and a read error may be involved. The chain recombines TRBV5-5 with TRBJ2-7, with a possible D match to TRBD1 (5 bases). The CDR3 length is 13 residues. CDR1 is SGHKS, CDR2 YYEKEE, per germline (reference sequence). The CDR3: CANSVVRGYEQYF. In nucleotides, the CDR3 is TGTGCCAACAGCGTTGTTAGGGGCTACGAGCAGTACTTC.